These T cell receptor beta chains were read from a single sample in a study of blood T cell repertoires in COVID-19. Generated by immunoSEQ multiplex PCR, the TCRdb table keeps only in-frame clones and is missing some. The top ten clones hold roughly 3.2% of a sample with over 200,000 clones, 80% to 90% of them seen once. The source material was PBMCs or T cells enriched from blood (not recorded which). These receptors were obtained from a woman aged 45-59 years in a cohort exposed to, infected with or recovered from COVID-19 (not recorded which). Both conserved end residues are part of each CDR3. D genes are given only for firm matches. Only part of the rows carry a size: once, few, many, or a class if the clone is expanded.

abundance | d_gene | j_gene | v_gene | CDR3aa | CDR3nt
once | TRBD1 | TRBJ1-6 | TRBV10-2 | CASSEAGTDISPLHF | TGCGCCAGCAGTGAGGCGGGGACAGATATCTCACCCCTCCACTTT
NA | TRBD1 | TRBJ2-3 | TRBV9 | CASSVGQGAYSTDTQYF | TGTGCCAGCAGCGTGGGACAGGGGGCCTATAGCACAGATACGCAGTATTTT
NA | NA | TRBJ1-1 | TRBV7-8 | CASSLGTLVTEAFF | TGTGCCAGCAGCTTAGGTACTCTCGTCACTGAAGCTTTCTTT
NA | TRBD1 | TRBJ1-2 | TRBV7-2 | CASSFSGTGVYGYTF | TGTGCCAGCAGCTTTTCCGGGACAGGCGTCTATGGCTACACCTTC
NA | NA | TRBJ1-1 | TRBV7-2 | CASSLTGSNTEAFF | TGTGCCAGCAGCTTAACAGGATCGAACACTGAAGCTTTCTTT
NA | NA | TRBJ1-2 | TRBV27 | CASSLLLAGTPKGYTF | TGTGCCAGCAGTCTACTTCTAGCCGGGACACCCAAGGGCTACACCTTC
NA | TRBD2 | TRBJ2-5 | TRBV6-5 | CASSYPSGANQETQYF | TGTGCCAGCAGTTACCCTAGCGGGGCCAACCAAGAGACCCAGTACTTC
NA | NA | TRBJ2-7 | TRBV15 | CATSRGYLYEQYF | TGTGCCACCAGCAGAGGTTATCTCTACGAGCAGTACTTC
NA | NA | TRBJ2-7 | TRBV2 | CASRRQTYEQYF | TGTGCCAGCAGGAGGCAGACCTACGAGCAGTACTTC
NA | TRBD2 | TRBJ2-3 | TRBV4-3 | CASSHTSGSPDTQYF | TGCGCCAGCAGCCATACTAGCGGGAGCCCAGATACGCAGTATTTT
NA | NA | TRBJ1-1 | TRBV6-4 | CASSTGFGTEAFF | TGTGCCAGCTCCACAGGGTTTGGCACTGAAGCTTTCTTT
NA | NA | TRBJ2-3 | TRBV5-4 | CASSLDGGAGTDTQYF | TGTGCCAGCAGCTTGGATGGGGGGGCAGGAACAGATACGCAGTATTTT
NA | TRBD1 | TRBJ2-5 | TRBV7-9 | CASSFRHTGTGPETQYF | TGTGCCAGCAGCTTCAGACATACCGGGACAGGGCCAGAGACCCAGTACTTC
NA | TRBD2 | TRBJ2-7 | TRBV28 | CASRPAGGLYEQYF | TGCGCCAGCAGGCCAGCGGGGGGCTTGTACGAGCAGTACTTC
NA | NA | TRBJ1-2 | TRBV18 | CASSPYQGNGYTF | TGTGCCAGCTCACCATACCAGGGAAATGGCTACACCTTC
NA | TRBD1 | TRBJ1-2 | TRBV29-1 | CSVGQGSYGYTF | TGCAGCGTAGGACAGGGTAGTTATGGCTACACCTTC
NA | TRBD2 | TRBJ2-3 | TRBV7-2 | CASSLESGGAIHTQYF | TGTGCCAGCAGCTTAGAAAGCGGGGGGGCGATCCATACGCAGTATTTT
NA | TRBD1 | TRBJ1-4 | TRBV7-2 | CASSARGQGGEKLFF | TGTGCCAGCAGCGCTAGAGGACAGGGAGGTGAAAAACTGTTTTTT
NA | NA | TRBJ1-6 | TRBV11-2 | CASSLESRSPLHF | TGTGCCAGCAGCTTAGAATCCCGTTCACCCCTCCACTTT
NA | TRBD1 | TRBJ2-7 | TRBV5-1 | CASGPSGQGYEQYF | TGCGCCAGCGGTCCGTCGGGACAGGGTTACGAGCAGTACTTC
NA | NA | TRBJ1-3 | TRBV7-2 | CASSSGAGNTIYF | TGTGCCAGCAGCTCAGGTGCTGGAAACACCATATATTTT
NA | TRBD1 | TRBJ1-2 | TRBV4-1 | CASSQGPGTGTLSYGYTF | TGCGCCAGCAGCCAAGGTCCCGGGACAGGCACCCTAAGCTATGGCTACACCTTC
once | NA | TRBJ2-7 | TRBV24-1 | CATSGWTVRSSYEQYF | TGTGCCACCAGTGGCTGGACTGTGAGGAGCTCCTACGAGCAGTACTTC
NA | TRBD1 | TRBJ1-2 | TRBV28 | CASSLILGTAKDYGYTF | TGTGCCAGCAGTTTAATCCTCGGGACAGCAAAGGACTATGGCTACACCTTC
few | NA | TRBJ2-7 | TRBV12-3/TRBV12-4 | CASSLGSRSEQYF | TGTGCCAGCAGTTTGGGCAGTAGATCCGAGCAGTACTTC
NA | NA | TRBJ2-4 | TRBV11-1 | CASSPNRVGIQYF | TGTGCCAGCAGCCCCAACAGGGTGGGCATTCAGTACTTC
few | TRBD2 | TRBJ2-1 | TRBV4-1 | CASSTTSGNYNEQFF | TGCGCCAGCAGCACCACTAGCGGAAACTACAATGAGCAGTTCTTC
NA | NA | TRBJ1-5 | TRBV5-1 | CASSLKLSGGNQPQHF | TGCGCCAGCAGCTTGAAATTGTCAGGGGGCAATCAGCCCCAGCATTTT
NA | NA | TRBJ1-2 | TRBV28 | CASSSGNYGYTF | TGTGCCAGCAGTTCAGGGAACTATGGCTACACCTTC
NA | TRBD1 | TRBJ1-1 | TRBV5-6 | CASSFTGGMNTEAFF | TGTGCCAGCAGCTTTACAGGGGGGATGAACACTGAAGCTTTCTTT
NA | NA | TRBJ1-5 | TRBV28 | CASSRSGQPQHF | TGTGCCAGCAGTAGGAGCGGTCAGCCCCAGCATTTT
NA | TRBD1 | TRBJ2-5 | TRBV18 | CASSPPDRAETQYF | TGTGCCAGCTCACCCCCGGACAGGGCGGAGACCCAGTACTTC
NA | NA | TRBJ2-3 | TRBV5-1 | CASSWASTDTQYF | TGCGCCAGCAGCTGGGCTAGCACAGATACGCAGTATTTT
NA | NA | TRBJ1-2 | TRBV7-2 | CASRERTGRYGYTF | TGTGCCAGCAGGGAACGGACTGGGAGGTATGGCTACACCTTC
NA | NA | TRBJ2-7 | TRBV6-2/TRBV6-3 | CASSYPSGPITPEQYF | TGTGCCAGCAGTTACCCTTCCGGTCCAATTACTCCTGAGCAGTACTTC
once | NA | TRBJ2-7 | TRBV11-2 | CASSLSLAGPYEQYF | TGTGCCAGCAGCTTAAGCTTGGCGGGGCCCTACGAGCAGTACTTC
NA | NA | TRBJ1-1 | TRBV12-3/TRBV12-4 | CASSPYNTEAFF | TGTGCCAGCAGTCCTTATAACACTGAAGCTTTCTTT
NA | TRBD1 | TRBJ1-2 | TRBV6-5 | CASSYTTGGRPYGYTF | TGTGCCAGCAGTTACACTACAGGGGGAAGGCCCTATGGCTACACCTTC
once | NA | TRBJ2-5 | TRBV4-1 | CASSQEAGFDGTQYF | TGCGCCAGCAGCCAAGAGGCCGGGTTTGACGGGACCCAGTACTTC
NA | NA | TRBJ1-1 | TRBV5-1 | CASSLNPQTENTEAFF | TGCGCCAGCAGCCTAAACCCCCAGACAGAGAACACTGAAGCTTTCTTT
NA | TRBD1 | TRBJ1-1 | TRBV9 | CASSVWTGSTEAFF | TGTGCCAGCAGCGTATGGACAGGGTCCACTGAAGCTTTCTTT
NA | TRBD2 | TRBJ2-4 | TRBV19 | CASTRTSGGAHNIQYF | TGTGCCAGTACCCGGACTAGCGGGGGGGCCCATAACATTCAGTACTTC
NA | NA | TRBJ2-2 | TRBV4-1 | CASSQESPSSGGELFF | TGCGCCAGCAGCCAAGAATCCCCTAGTTCTGGCGGGGAGCTGTTTTTT
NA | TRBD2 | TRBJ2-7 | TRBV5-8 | CASSFKLAYEQYF | TGTGCCAGCAGCTTTAAACTAGCGTACGAGCAGTACTTC
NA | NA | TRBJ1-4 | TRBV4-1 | CASSHHTRSTNEKLFF | TGCGCCAGCAGCCACCACACAAGGAGCACTAATGAAAAACTGTTTTTT
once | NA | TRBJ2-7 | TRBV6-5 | CASSPPGYYEQYF | TGTGCCAGCAGTCCCCCGGGTTACTACGAGCAGTACTTC
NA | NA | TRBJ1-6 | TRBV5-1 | CASSGTGHGNSPLHF | TGCGCCAGCAGCGGTACAGGACACGGCAATTCACCCCTCCACTTT
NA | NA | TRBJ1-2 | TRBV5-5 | CASSPGQTFLNYGYTF | TGTGCCAGCAGCCCAGGACAAACCTTCCTGAACTATGGCTACACCTTC
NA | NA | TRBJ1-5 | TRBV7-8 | CASSLARSNQPQHF | TGTGCCAGCAGCTTAGCCCGTAGCAATCAGCCCCAGCATTTT
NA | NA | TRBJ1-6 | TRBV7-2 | CASSLVGPPLHF | TGTGCCAGCAGCTTAGTTGGGCCACCCCTCCACTTT
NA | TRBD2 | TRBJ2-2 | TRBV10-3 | CAISFERGRTGELFF | TGTGCCATCAGTTTTGAGCGGGGACGCACCGGGGAGCTGTTTTTT
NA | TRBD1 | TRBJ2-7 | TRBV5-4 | CASSPTGGAAAYEQYF | TGTGCCAGCAGCCCCACAGGGGGCGCCGCCGCGTACGAGCAGTACTTC
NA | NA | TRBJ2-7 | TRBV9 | CASSVEQDSYEQYF | TGTGCCAGCAGCGTAGAACAGGATTCCTACGAGCAGTACTTC
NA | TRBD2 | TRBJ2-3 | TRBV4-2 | CASSQDLSGGRDTQYF | TGTGCCAGCAGCCAAGATCTGAGCGGGGGAAGAGATACGCAGTATTTT
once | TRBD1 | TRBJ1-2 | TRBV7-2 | CASSLGTGRGYTF | TGTGCCAGCAGCTTAGGGACAGGCAGGGGCTACACCTTC
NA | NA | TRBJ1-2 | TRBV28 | CASNPAGLNTVGGYTF | TGTGCCAGCAATCCCGCGGGGCTAAATACGGTTGGGGGCTACACCTTC
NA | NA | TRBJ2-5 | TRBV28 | CASSLSGGEETQYF | TGTGCCAGCAGTTTATCGGGGGGCGAAGAGACCCAGTACTTC
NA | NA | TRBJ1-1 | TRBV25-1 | CASSGNGGTEAFF | TGTGCCAGCAGTGGGAATGGAGGGACTGAAGCTTTCTTT